The next 2 T cell receptor beta chains were all read from a single sample in a study of blood T cell repertoires in COVID-19. TCRdb's copy holds only in-frame clones and misses some; the assay was immunoSEQ multiplex PCR. The sample lists about 100,000 clones, approximately 93% occurring once. Sequenced input: peripheral blood. These receptors were collected from a man between 60 and 75 years old with acute or convalescent COVID-19.

On this clone: At one boundary the junction diverges from the germline segment, which might be a read error. The genes are TRBV10-3 and TRBJ1-2, with a possible D match to TRBD1 (6 bases). The CDR3 has 14 amino acids. From germline, CDR1 is ENHRY and CDR2 SYGVKD. The CDR3 loop is CAISDGQGPWAPLF. CDR3 nucleotides: TGTGCCATCAGTGATGGGCAGGGGCCCTGGGCTCCCTTGTTC.

In this sample, this clone turned up many times. The chain has TRBV19 and TRBJ1-5; TRBD1 matches at 7 bases. Germline V CDR1 and CDR2: LNHDA, SQIVND (reference sequence). The length of the CDR3 is 14 residues. The ends lost 0 bases at V and 4 bases at J; junction bases unmatched: 0. As DNA, the CDR3 is TGTGCCAGTAGTATAGAGACAGGGAATCAGCCCCAGCATTTT. The encoded protein is CASSIETGNQPQHF.